This T cell receptor beta chain was documented in a study of blood T cell repertoires in COVID-19. Study-level background: Material from acute and convalescent COVID-19 was sourced from the United States, Italy and Spain.

Per the study methods: Reference gene primer amplification gave nucleated cell count estimates. The protocol was immunoSEQ multiplex PCR, while the TCRdb copy is restricted to in-frame clones and leaves out a portion. That table is the source of V, J and clone size, and D and trimming were worked out from the DNA. The sample has 100,000 to 120,000 clones, around four fifths seen once. Between the trimmed V and J ends, which lost 7 bases and 7 bases, there was a span of 19 bases. The CDR3 has 13 amino acids. CDR1 GTSNPN and CDR2 SVGIG come from the germline V gene (reference sequence). In its sample, this clone was seen a few times.

The sequenced sample was peripheral blood. The V call is TRBV30, the J call TRBJ1-2; weak D call: TRBD1 (5 bases). The source is a woman aged 55-69 years with acute or convalescent COVID-19. CDR3 in amino acids: CASRRARDSGYTF. The CDR3 DNA follows: TGTGCCTCGCGCCGGGCCCGGGACTCTGGCTACACCTTC.